These 31 T cell receptor beta chains originate from one sample sequenced in a study of T cell clonality in common variable immunodeficiency. Libraries were prepared by immunoSEQ multiplex PCR; TCRdb keeps only in-frame clonotypes and omits some of them. The repertoire has some 45,000 clones, none seen only once; the ten largest take approximately 5.9%. The sequenced material came from peripheral blood mononuclear cells. The origin of the receptors is a person aged 18-70 years in good health.

This clone was seen at least ten times. The read halts 3 residues ahead of the CDR3 end, with the missing end drawn from the germline J gene. The V and J genes are TRBV28 and TRBJ1-4; D is possibly TRBD1 (5 bases). Germline values: CDR1 MDHEN, CDR2 SYDVKM. The CDR3 covers 15 residues. Trimming removed 3 bases at V and 4 bases at J, with 12 bases between. The covered CDR3 bases are TGTGCCAGCAGTTTTACAGGAGGTGGTAATGAAAAA. It is translated as CASSFTGGGNEK. The entire CDR3 protein is CASSFTGGGNEKLFF.

This clone showed up just a few times. The read terminates 3 residues ahead of where the CDR3 ends, so the germline J gene completes it. This chain connects TRBV7-2 to TRBJ2-1, with D maybe TRBD2 (7 bases). The CDR3 is made up of 15 amino acids. Germline CDR1 reads SGHTA; CDR2 reads FQGNSA. V was shortened by 0 bases and J by 6 bases, with 12 bases between the two germline ends. CDR3 DNA (partial): TGTGCCAGCAGCTTAGCGCTGGGAGGGGGCAATGAG. Translation gives CASSLALGGGNE. The complete CDR3 reads CASSLALGGGNEQFF.

This clone was picked up a small number of times. The observed sequence ends 3 residues before the CDR3 terminus, with the missing tail filled in from the germline J gene. The chain uses TRBV19 and TRBJ2-2; maybe TRBD1 (6 bases). The CDR3 totals 13 residues. CDR1 is LNHDA and CDR2 is SQIVND in the germline V gene (reference sequence). The DNA read from the CDR3 is TGTGCCAGTAAAGACAGGCCTAATGAAAAG. It specifies CASKDRPNEK. The CDR3, in full, reads CASKDRPNEKLFF. Supplemented by reference TRBV19 and TRBJ2-2, the full variable domain reads DGGITQSPKYLFRKEGQNVTLSCEQNLNHDAMYWYRQDPGQGLRLIYYSQIVNDFQKGDIAEGYSVSREKKESFPLTVTSAQKNPTAFYLCASKDRPNEKLFFGEGSRLTVL.

This clone was counted ten times or more. Read data end 3 residues before the CDR3 end; the end is taken from the germline J gene. This sequence joins TRBV10-1 and TRBJ2-5, with 9 nucleotides matching TRBD2. This CDR3 spans 16 amino acids. Germline V gene sequence: CDR1 WNHNN, CDR2 SYGVQD (reference sequence). Trimming removed 6 bases from V and 1 base from J; junction bases left unmatched: 9. Partial CDR3 DNA: TGCGCCAGCAGCGGCGGGCTAGCGGGGCTCCAAGAGACC. It yields the protein CASSGGLAGLQET. The full-length CDR3 reads as CASSGGLAGLQETQYF.

This clone was seen ten or more times. Here the CDR3 reads CASSLVLLGHEQYF. Partial CDR3 DNA: TGTGCCAGCAGCTTAGTTTTATTGGGGCACGAG. The V gene is TRBV7-8, the J gene TRBJ2-7, with D perhaps matching TRBD1 (5 bases). The observed sequence ends 3 residues before the CDR3 terminus, with the missing tail filled in from the germline J gene. The CDR3 runs 14 residues. Per the germline V gene, CDR1 is SGHVS and CDR2 is FQNEAQ. Trimming took 1 base from V and 5 from J, leaving 12 bases between them.

This clone was seen many times. The read terminates 3 residues ahead of where the CDR3 ends, so the germline J gene completes it. The chain is built from TRBV18 and TRBJ1-1; D possibly corresponds to TRBD1 (5 bases). The CDR3 contains 13 residues. The germline CDR1 and CDR2 sequences are KGHSH and LQKENI. The CDR3 loop is CASSPGGGGKAFF. The CDR3 DNA, read in part, is TGTGCCAGCTCACCAGGCGGTGGGGGGAAA. Based on the CDR3 plus reference TRBV18 and TRBJ1-1, the full variable domain is NAGVMQNPRHLVRRRGQEARLRCSPMKGHSHVYWYRQLPEEGLKFMVYLQKENIIDESGMPKERFSAEFPKEGPSILRIQQVVRGDSAAYFCASSPGGGGKAFFGQGTRLTVV.

In its sample, this clone was seen many times. From the germline J gene comes the end of the CDR3, since the read stops 3 residues before it. The chain has TRBV20-1 and TRBJ1-5; tentatively, D is TRBD1 (6 bases). Per the germline V gene, CDR1 is DFQATT and CDR2 is SNEGSKA (reference sequence). The CDR3 is 15 residues long. Trimming stripped 3 bases from V and 2 bases from J, with 14 bases between. The CDR3 loop is CSARATGLGNQPQHF. The part of the CDR3 DNA that was read is TGCAGTGCTAGGGCAACAGGGTTGGGCAATCAGCCC.

This clone was recorded at least ten times. The read terminates 3 residues before the CDR3 end, so the remaining end is supplied by the germline J gene. V is TRBV29-1 and J is TRBJ1-2, with D hard to call. Germline CDR1 reads SQVTM; CDR2 reads ANQGSEA. Trimming left V 4 bases short and J 5 bases short, with 14 bases between. This CDR3 comprises 13 residues. CDR3 loop: CSVGRRTGYGYTF. The CDR3 DNA, read in part, is TGCAGCGTTGGACGCAGGACGGGGTATGGC.

This clone was seen many times. This CDR3 reads CASSFRGGLTDTQYF. The part of the CDR3 DNA that was read is TGTGCCAGCAGCTTCAGGGGAGGGTTGACAGATACG. This sequence joins TRBV11-2 and TRBJ2-3; D is perhaps TRBD2 (7 bases). Coverage ceases 3 residues before the CDR3 finishes, and the germline J gene fills in the end. The CDR3 is 15 amino acids. Trimming left V 3 bases short and J 3 bases short, with 13 bases between. Germline V CDR1 and CDR2: SGHAT, FQNNGV.

This clone was found many times. The read gets to within 3 residues of the CDR3 end, and the germline J gene fills in the rest. This chain connects TRBV11-2 to TRBJ2-5; D call uncertain. The CDR3 extends over 14 amino acids. V dropped 0 bases and J dropped 5 bases, with 10 bases sitting between them. CDR1 is SGHAT and CDR2 is FQNNGV in the germline V gene. The CDR3 protein is CASSLDANGETQYF. The CDR3 DNA, read in part, is TGTGCCAGCAGCTTAGATGCCAACGGGGAGACC.

This clone was recorded many times. Read sequence stops 3 residues before the CDR3 end, and the germline J gene provides the missing end. This chain joins TRBV14 and TRBJ1-2, with D unclear. The CDR3 is 17 residues long. Germline-derived CDR1 and CDR2 are SGHDN and FVKESK. CDR3 bases read: TGTGCCAGCAGCCAAGAGATAGGGAGTATTCCGCCGGGGGGC. It is translated as CASSQEIGSIPPGG. The CDR3, in full, reads CASSQEIGSIPPGGYTF.

This clone was recorded many times. The missing CDR3 end, 3 residues past where the read stops, is filled in from the germline J gene. The chain carries TRBV5-6 and TRBJ2-7; 7 positions match TRBD1. Germline V gene data show CDR1 as SGHDT and CDR2 as YYEEEE. This CDR3 is built from 15 residues. The V segment lost 1 base and the J segment 0 bases; nucleotides outside the gene matches: 4. This chain's CDR3 is CASSLKGAHSYEQYF. CDR3 DNA (partial): TGTGCCAGCAGCTTGAAGGGGGCCCACTCCTACGAG.

Comments on this clone: The read finishes 3 residues shy of the CDR3 end, and the germline J gene is used to complete it. The chain uses TRBV11-2 and TRBJ1-1; TRBD1 agrees at 7 bases. V lost 5 bases and J lost 4; bases outside the gene matches: 10. This CDR3 region has 15 residues. Germline values: CDR1 SGHAT, CDR2 FQNNGV. This CDR3 reads CASSPMIGGFTEAFF. CDR3 bases read: TGTGCCAGCAGCCCCATGATAGGGGGCTTCACTGAA.

This clone was found many times. The read falls 3 residues short of the CDR3 end, and the missing part is taken from the germline J gene. The gene calls are TRBV7-7 and TRBJ2-5; the match to TRBD1 covers 7 bases. V lost 5 bases and J lost 7; bases outside the gene matches: 10. The germline V gene encodes CDR1 SSHAT and CDR2 FNYEAQ (reference sequence). The CDR3 has 14 amino acids. CDR3 region: CASSLGTADGTQYF. Partial CDR3 DNA: TGTGCCAGCAGCCTGGGGACAGCGGATGGGACC.

This clone was counted at least ten times. The CDR3 end lies 3 residues beyond the end of the read and is filled in from the germline J gene. This sequence joins TRBV6-2 or TRBV6-3 and TRBJ2-1; TRBD2 agrees at 8 bases. V shed 7 bases and J 5 bases; nucleotides not matched to a gene: 13. The CDR3 runs 16 residues. Germline CDR1 is MNHEY and CDR2 is SVGEGT. The DNA read from the CDR3 is TGTGCCAGCACCCCCCCCGGGGGGGGGCCCAACAATGAG. This encodes CASTPPGGGPNNE. The whole CDR3 reads CASTPPGGGPNNEQFF.

Many counts were recorded for this clone. Partial CDR3 DNA: TGCGCCAGCAGCCCCGGACAGAGCAATCAGCCG. It encodes CASSPGQSNQP. The entire CDR3 protein is CASSPGQSNQPQYF. The chain links TRBV5-1 to TRBJ2-3, with D maybe TRBD1 (6 bases). The read gets to within 3 residues of the CDR3 end, and the germline J gene fills in the rest. Germline assignment: CDR1 SGHRS and CDR2 YFSETQ. The CDR3 covers 14 residues.

This clone has just a few counts. This likely traces to a read error, being one base from a far larger clone. Read sequence stops 3 residues before the CDR3 end, and the germline J gene provides the missing end. V gene TRBV30 combines with J gene TRBJ1-5, with D possibly TRBD1 on 6 matching bases. V was clipped by 2 bases and J by 3 bases, with 20 bases between them. CDR3 length: 17 amino acids. CDR1 and CDR2 from the germline V gene are GTSNPN and SVGIG (reference sequence). The CDR3 loop reads CAWSPQQGPLLNQPQHF. CDR3 DNA (partial): TGTGCCTGGAGTCCACAACAGGGACCCCTTCTCAATCAGCCC.

With regard to this clone: The read comes to an end 3 residues before the CDR3 does, leaving the germline J gene to fill in the end. The V and J genes are TRBV7-2 and TRBJ1-1, with D possibly being TRBD1 (6 bases). The CDR3 has 15 amino acids. Germline-derived CDR1 and CDR2 are SGHTA and FQGNSA. The CDR3 sequence is CASSVTGTQYNEAFF. CDR3 bases read: TGTGCCAGCAGCGTAACCGGGACACAGTACAATGAG.

The sample holds many counts of this clone. With the read ending 3 residues before the CDR3 end, the germline J gene is used to fill in that end. The V call is TRBV10-1, the J call TRBJ1-1, with 7 bases fitting TRBD1. The germline V gene encodes CDR1 WNHNN and CDR2 SYGVQD (reference sequence). The junction had 9 bases not matched to a gene; V was cut back by 5 bases and J by 6 bases. CDR3 length equals 14 residues. This CDR3 reads CASSQTHRGAEAFF. The part of the CDR3 DNA that was read is TGCGCCAGCAGTCAAACTCACAGGGGCGCTGAA.

This clone was detected ten times or more. The read ends 3 residues early relative to the CDR3; the germline J gene fills the gap. The chain couples TRBV6-2 or TRBV6-3 to TRBJ1-1; D possibly corresponds to TRBD1 (5 bases). Trimming pared 8 bases from V and 2 bases from J, leaving 15 bases between. The CDR3 runs to 14 residues. Germline V gene lookup returns CDR1 MNHEY and CDR2 SVGEGT. CDR3 loop: CASVTGGLNTEAFF. CDR3 DNA (partial): TGTGCCAGCGTCACCGGGGGGTTAAACACTGAA.

There are many counts of this clone. Sequencing ends 3 residues short of the CDR3 end; the germline J gene provides the rest. J is TRBJ1-5 and V is TRBV5-6; D is perhaps TRBD1 (5 bases). The germline V gene has CDR1 SGHDT and CDR2 YYEEEE. CDR3 length: 14 residues. The germline V and J ends were trimmed by 2 bases and 5 bases, with 11 bases remaining between them. The DNA read from the CDR3 is TGTGCCAGCAGCTTAAGGGGCAGCTATCAGCCC. Its protein is CASSLRGSYQP. The full CDR3 protein reads CASSLRGSYQPQHF.

Of note for this clone: The DNA ends 3 residues before the CDR3 does, and the rest of the CDR3 is filled in from the germline J gene. The chain couples TRBV7-8 to TRBJ1-1; 9 nucleotides align to TRBD1. Losses at the gene ends were 5 bases for V and 4 bases for J; bases not matched to a gene: 8. The CDR3 covers 15 residues. The germline gives CDR1 SGHVS, CDR2 FQNEAQ. The CDR3 is CASSETGGLVTEAFF. The CDR3 bases that were read are TGTGCCAGCAGCGAGACAGGGGGTTTGGTCACTGAA.

This clone has a count of ten or more. Read sequence stops 3 residues before the CDR3 end, and the germline J gene provides the missing end. The rearrangement uses TRBV6-7 and TRBJ1-1; D may be TRBD1 (6 bases). TRBV6-7 is filed as an ORF, its function uncertain. This CDR3 is 16 amino acids long. V lost 6 bases and J lost 2, with 19 bases in between. CDR3 amino acids: CASSLLTGSPNTEAFF. The part of the CDR3 DNA that was read is TGTGCCAGCAGCCTACTTACAGGGTCCCCTAACACTGAA.

This clone was detected ten times or more. The read halts 3 residues ahead of the CDR3 end, with the missing end drawn from the germline J gene. This sequence joins TRBV28 and TRBJ1-2; 7 nucleotides match TRBD1. This CDR3 spans 16 amino acids. CDR1 MDHEN and CDR2 SYDVKM come from the germline V gene. Trimming removed 3 bases from V and 4 bases from J; junction bases left unmatched: 11. The sequenced part of the CDR3 DNA is TGTGCCAGCAGTTTCACTTGGACAGGATCGGGCTATGGC. It specifies CASSFTWTGSGYG. The whole CDR3 sequence reads CASSFTWTGSGYGYTF.

This clone was picked up many times. The CDR3 end lies 3 residues beyond the end of the read and is filled in from the germline J gene. The chain recombines TRBV6-1 with TRBJ1-1; D gene uncertain. Germline CDR1 MNHNS, CDR2 SASEGT. This CDR3 has 13 amino acids. V lost 2 bases and J lost 7, with 11 bases in between. Partial CDR3 DNA: TGTGCCAGCAGTGAAATCGAAGGTCATGAA. It codes for CASSEIEGHE. The whole CDR3 protein reads CASSEIEGHEAFF.

This clone was seen many times. The missing CDR3 end, 3 residues past where the read stops, is filled in from the germline J gene. The J gene is TRBJ2-1, the V gene TRBV6-2 or TRBV6-3; 15 bases are a match to TRBD2. Germline lookup yields CDR1 MNHEY and CDR2 SVGEGT. The CDR3 sequence is 16 residues long. V dropped 4 bases and J dropped 8; count of bases not matched to a gene: 6. CDR3 loop: CASSSGLAGGRHEQFF. CDR3 DNA (partial): TGTGCCAGCAGTTCGGGACTAGCGGGGGGTCGGCATGAG.

This clone was counted at least ten times. The CDR3 goes on 3 residues after the read ends, and that part is filled in from the germline J gene. The chain is built from TRBV3-1 (or the pseudogene TRBV3-2) and TRBJ2-6, with D unresolved. This CDR3 is 16 amino acids long. The germline gives CDR1 LGHDT, CDR2 YNNKEL (reference sequence). Trimming shortened V by 2 bases and J by 0 bases, and 8 bases separated the two germline ends. The covered CDR3 bases are TGTGCCAGCAGCCAACCCTTTAGCTCTGGGGCCAACGTC. This codes for CASSQPFSSGANV. The CDR3 as a whole reads CASSQPFSSGANVLTF.

This clone has a count of ten or more. Read data end 3 residues before the CDR3 end; the end is taken from the germline J gene. This chain uses TRBV5-4 with TRBJ2-4, with TRBD2 as a possible D gene (6 bases). The length of the CDR3 is 14 residues. V was clipped by 0 bases and J by 7 bases, with 11 bases between them. Germline loops: CDR1 SGHNT, CDR2 YYREEE (reference sequence). The CDR3 loop is CASSLVGDSNIQYF. Incomplete CDR3 DNA: TGTGCCAGCAGCTTGGTAGGGGACTCTAACATT.

This clone was observed at least ten times. The missing CDR3 end, 3 residues past where the read stops, is filled in from the germline J gene. V gene TRBV6-1 combines with J gene TRBJ2-3, with TRBD1 matching over 8 bases. The germline V gene encodes CDR1 MNHNS and CDR2 SASEGT. V shed 3 bases and J 2 bases; nucleotides not matched to a gene: 7. The CDR3 runs to 16 residues. CDR3 DNA (partial): TGTGCCAGCAGTGAGAGACAGGGGACCTCCACAGATACG. Protein sequence: CASSERQGTSTDT. The full CDR3 protein is CASSERQGTSTDTQYF.

This clone has only a few counts. At one of its ends the junction is not consistent with the germline gene, which may arise from a read error. Sequencing ends 3 residues short of the CDR3 end; the germline J gene provides the rest. The chain carries TRBV2 and TRBJ1-1; 8 nucleotides match TRBD1. The CDR3 sequence is 12 residues long. Germline assignment: CDR1 SNHLY and CDR2 FYNNEI. The CDR3 reads CASKVLGTGAFF. Incomplete CDR3 DNA: TGTGCAAGCAAGGTGTTGGGGACAGGC.

This clone was seen many times. The read comes to an end 3 residues before the CDR3 does, leaving the germline J gene to fill in the end. The chain combines TRBV20-1 with TRBJ2-3; TRBD2 agrees at 8 bases. The CDR3 covers 17 residues. In germline, CDR1 is DFQATT, CDR2 SNEGSKA (reference sequence). Here the CDR3 reads CSASPSGLGIRLETQYF. The part of the CDR3 DNA that was read is TGCAGTGCTAGCCCCTCGGGACTAGGTATCCGATTGGAGACG.